This entry features one TCR beta chain sequence. This specimen belongs to a study of radiation and T cells in renal cell carcinoma. V shed 4 bases and J 3 bases; nucleotides not matched to a gene: 3. Germline V gene data show CDR1 as SGHRS and CDR2 as YFSETQ. CDR3 length equals 13 residues. Data came from immunoSEQ multiplex PCR; TCRdb stores just in-frame clones and leaves some out. The repertoire consists of some 150,000 clones, with about 88% occurring once and the leading ten covering about 11%. Documented time point: baseline pretreatment blood. This sample's treatment: 15 Gy SBRT to primary tumor, nephrectomy 4 weeks later.

This sequence originates from a woman aged 50 to 60 with renal cell carcinoma. Source: blood, taken from a patient whose treatment included radiotherapy and nephrectomy. The chain combines TRBV5-1 with TRBJ1-1; 7 bases are shared with TRBD1. The CDR3 DNA is TGCGCCAGCAGCAAGGGGGCGGACACTGAAGCTTTCTTT. It specifies CASSKGADTEAFF.